These 4 T cell receptor beta chains originate from one sample sequenced in a study of molecular identifiers for immune sequencing clone quantification. Via MiXCR, TCRdb re-called the PCR reads, giving one row per CDR3 protein. The sample has 37,000 or so distinct CDR3 sequences; less than 20% are singletons. The sample consisted of naive CD8+ T cells from blood, with Jurkat cell RNA spiked in. Subset given: FACS-sorted CD8+CD4-CCR7+CD45RA+ naive T cells. The receptors were sampled from a human donor in good health. Some libraries in this study had Jurkat cell RNA spiked in.

This clonotype was found many times. The V and J genes are TRBV27 and TRBJ2-7, with TRBD2 matching over 11 bases. Germline assignment: CDR1 MNHEY and CDR2 SMNVEV (reference sequence). The CDR3 runs 13 residues. The trim removed 4 bases at V and 6 bases at J, leaving 2 bases unmatched. The CDR3 nucleotides read TGTGCCAGCAGTTACGGACTAGCGGGCGAGCAGTACTTC. This codes for CASSYGLAGEQYF.

In its sample, this clonotype was seen many times. V gene TRBV28 combines with J gene TRBJ2-7; D ambiguous. The CDR3 runs 15 residues. In germline, CDR1 is MDHEN, CDR2 SYDVKM. V was shortened by 3 bases and J by 2 bases, with 14 bases between the two germline ends. For the CDR3, the DNA is TGTGCCAGCAGTTTTGATGGTTGGCAGGCCTACGAGCAGTACTTC. It codes for CASSFDGWQAYEQYF.

This chain links TRBV9 with TRBJ1-5; D not resolved. V was trimmed by 0 bases and J by 5 bases, leaving 3 bases between them. Germline CDR1 and CDR2: SGDLS and YYNGEE. The CDR3 totals 12 residues. The CDR3 spells CASSVGDQPQHF. CDR3 coding DNA: TGTGCCAGCAGCGTAGGTGATCAGCCCCAGCATTTT.

Details on this clonotype: A much larger clone sits a single nucleotide away, making a read error possible. The V gene is TRBV29-1, the J gene TRBJ2-1; TRBD2 is a possible D gene (6 bases). This CDR3 has 12 amino acids. Germline CDR1 is SQVTM and CDR2 is ANQGSEA. The CDR3 loop is CSVETGDNEQLF. Written as DNA, the CDR3 is TGCAGCGTTGAAACGGGAGACAATGAGCAGCTCTTC.